In this sample, the clone carrying this TCR beta chain turned up a few times. The target antigen is unknown. The entry originates in a study of T cells in Graves' hyperthyroidism and ophthalmopathy. Findings and caveats of the study: A model using 13 V-J features told ophthalmopathy apart from stable hyperthyroidism.

The CDR3 runs 16 residues. V lost 1 base and J 0 bases, leaving 13 bases between the germline ends. Germline loops: CDR1 SQVTM, CDR2 ANQGSEA. RNA transcripts gave rise to amplified TCR beta CDR3 regions. HTBI primers were used for first-round RT-PCR of the TCR CDR3. TCRdb reanalysed the multiplex PCR reads using MiXCR and keeps one entry per CDR3 protein. Of roughly 700,000 distinct CDR3 sequences listed, about 14% are singletons. The authors deemed Graves' hyperthyroidism stable absent ophthalmopathy progression within 18 months. Patients aged 18 to 65 had newly diagnosed hyperthyroidism of under 2 months' duration.

The sequence derives from a woman aged 18-30 years with Graves' hyperthyroidism. V is TRBV29-1 and J is TRBJ2-1; D is possibly TRBD1 (6 bases). The sequencing input was blood. The CDR3 loop reads CSVEGVGGDSYNEQFF. Written as DNA, the CDR3 is TGCAGCGTTGAAGGTGTAGGGGGAGACTCCTACAATGAGCAGTTCTTC.